The 7 T cell receptor beta chains below all came from one sample that was sequenced in a study of control samples from healthy donors and cancer patients. Profiling relied on immunoSEQ multiplex PCR, and the TCRdb table lists in-frame clones only, not all of them. This repertoire shows some 40,000 clones, around 94% found once; its top ten account for 20% to 30%. The sequencing sample was made of blood. The receptors were sampled from a man in his 60s in good health.

The CDR3 DNA follows: TGTGCCAGCTCATCCGACAGCCTCTCTGGAAACACCATATATTTT. Translating gives CASSSDSLSGNTIYF. This chain uses TRBV18 with TRBJ1-3; TRBD1 is a possible D gene (5 bases). V shed 5 bases and J shed 0 bases, with 11 bases lying between them. The CDR3 sequence is 15 residues long. Germline V gene sequence: CDR1 KGHSH, CDR2 LQKENI.

The chain couples TRBV6-5 to TRBJ1-2; the D is unclear. CDR1 MNHEY and CDR2 SVGAGI come from the germline V gene. The CDR3 is 13 amino acids. Trimming took 4 bases from V and 0 from J, leaving 6 bases between them. CDR3 protein: CASSSHSNYGYTF. The CDR3 nucleotides are TGTGCCAGCAGTTCCCATTCTAACTATGGCTACACCTTC.

V is TRBV6-6 and J is TRBJ2-3; no clear D. CDR3 length equals 16 residues. V gave up 0 bases and J gave up 4 bases, with 14 bases separating them. In germline, CDR1 is MNHNY, CDR2 SVGAGI (reference sequence). For the CDR3, the DNA is TGTGCCAGCAGTTACTCGTTGCTAGGGAAGGCAGATACGCAGTATTTT. It is translated as CASSYSLLGKADTQYF.

In this sample, this clone turned up once. This sample includes further DNA sequences coding for the same CDR3. The chain carries TRBV2 and TRBJ1-1; D possibly corresponds to TRBD1 (5 bases). CDR3 length equals 14 residues. The V and J ends lost 3 bases and 3 bases respectively, with 11 bases between them. Germline V gene sequence: CDR1 SNHLY, CDR2 FYNNEI. The chain's CDR3 is CASSDRGSYTEAFF. In DNA form, the CDR3 reads TGTGCCAGCAGTGATAGGGGCAGCTACACTGAAGCTTTCTTT.

The V and J genes are TRBV20-1 and TRBJ2-5; TRBD2 aligns across 8 bases. CDR1 is DFQATT, CDR2 SNEGSKA, per germline (reference sequence). V gave up 3 bases and J gave up 5 bases; unmatched junction bases: 11. This CDR3 is built from 15 residues. The CDR3 loop reads CSASLGTSASETQYF. In nucleotides, the CDR3 is TGCAGTGCTAGTCTCGGGACTAGTGCCAGCGAGACCCAGTACTTC.

The CDR3 coding sequence is TGCAGCGTTGAAAGGCTGAGGGAGAACGAGCAGTACTTC. This translates into CSVERLRENEQYF. The chain is built from TRBV29-1 and TRBJ2-7; possible D gene TRBD2, 5 bases. Looked up from germline, CDR1 is SQVTM and CDR2 is ANQGSEA. With 2 bases removed from V and 5 bases from J, the gap between germline ends came to 13 bases. The CDR3 consists of 13 residues.

This clone was recorded once. This CDR3 is CASSKTEDQPQHF. CDR3 DNA sequence: TGTGCCAGTAGTAAGACAGAAGATCAGCCCCAGCATTTT. The V and J genes are TRBV19 and TRBJ1-5, with a weak D call TRBD1 (5 bases). Deletions cut 4 bases from V and 5 bases from J, with 9 bases between. Germline assignment: CDR1 LNHDA and CDR2 SQIVND (reference sequence). The CDR3 totals 13 residues.